Following are 30 T cell receptor beta chains from one sample sequenced in a study of blood T cells in healthy people across ages. Using a J-beta primer mix together with a sample-barcoded 5' primer, a second PCR was run for about 7 to 12 cycles. MiXCR, run by TCRdb on the 5' RACE reads, gives a single entry per CDR3 protein. The table records around 1.5 million distinct CDR3 sequences, about 31% of them present only once. Sequencing used blood. The receptors were gathered from a woman aged 25 to 39 in good health.

V and J are TRBV4-1 and TRBJ1-6; 7 bases match TRBD1. The germline V gene encodes CDR1 MGHRA and CDR2 YSYEKL. V was pared by 4 bases and J by 6 bases, with 12 bases of the junction left unmatched. There are 17 residues in the CDR3. CDR3 sequence: CASSLPVGQGGNSPLHF. The CDR3 DNA is TGCGCCAGCAGCCTCCCCGTGGGGCAGGGGGGTAATTCACCCCTCCACTTT.

V and J are TRBV11-2 and TRBJ2-5; 7 bases map to TRBD2. The DNA matches TRBJ2-7 better at its end, which makes the J call doubtful. Germline CDR1 is SGHAT and CDR2 is FQNNGV. The CDR3 loop spans 14 amino acids. CDR3 residues: CASSFWGGTDEQYF. The CDR3 region has the DNA TGTGCCAGCAGCTTTTGGGGGGGGACCGACGAGCAGTACTTC.

The chain employs TRBV4-1 and TRBJ2-1; a possible D gene is TRBD2 (6 bases). The CDR3 consists of 17 residues. The germline CDR1 and CDR2 sequences are MGHRA and YSYEKL. Deletions cut 1 base from V and 0 bases from J, with 13 bases between. CDR3 loop: CASSQGNGGPSYNEQFF. CDR3 nucleotides: TGCGCCAGCAGCCAAGGTAACGGGGGACCCTCCTACAATGAGCAGTTCTTC.

This clonotype was detected a few times. J is TRBJ1-1 and V is TRBV29-1, with 11 bases aligning to TRBD1. The ends lost 7 bases at V and 5 bases at J; junction bases unmatched: 6. CDR3 length: 13 amino acids. Germline CDR1 reads SQVTM; CDR2 reads ANQGSEA. Written as DNA, the CDR3 is TGCAGCGCTCAGGACAGGGGGCAAACTGAAGCTTTCTTT. Translation gives CSAQDRGQTEAFF.

This clonotype has more than one count but fewer than ten. This chain connects TRBV9 to TRBJ1-6; D is perhaps TRBD1 (5 bases). Per germline, CDR1 SGDLS and CDR2 YYNGEE. The CDR3 sequence is 16 residues long. Trimming stripped 0 bases from V and 10 bases from J, with 17 bases between. The CDR3 DNA reads as TGTGCCAGCAGCGTAGGGGAGGGGCCCCAAGGATCACCCCTCCACTTT. The encoded protein is CASSVGEGPQGSPLHF.

V and J are TRBV9 and TRBJ2-7, with D maybe TRBD1 (5 bases). V was pared by 0 bases and J by 2 bases, with 9 bases between. Germline-derived CDR1 and CDR2 are SGDLS and YYNGEE. The CDR3 is 14 residues long. Here the CDR3 reads CASSVVPGTYEQYF. CDR3 bases: TGTGCCAGCAGCGTAGTGCCAGGGACCTACGAGCAGTACTTC.

The chain has TRBV20-1 and TRBJ2-5, with D perhaps matching TRBD1 (5 bases). V was clipped by 5 bases and J by 3 bases, with 13 bases between them. This CDR3 contains 13 residues. Per the germline V gene, CDR1 is DFQATT and CDR2 is SNEGSKA (reference sequence). The DNA of the CDR3 is TGCAGTGCTCTCAAACCAGGGAAAGAGACCCAGTACTTC. Translated: CSALKPGKETQYF.

This chain uses TRBV4-2 with TRBJ2-7; D might be TRBD2 (5 bases). Germline CDR1 is LGHNA and CDR2 is YNFKEQ. The CDR3 runs to 16 residues. With 0 bases removed from V and 6 bases from J, the gap between germline ends came to 18 bases. In DNA, the CDR3 is TGTGCCAGCAGCCAAGAAGGAGGAGGCAGCTACTCCGAGCAGTACTTC. Its translation: CASSQEGGGSYSEQYF.

The CDR3 is CASSSHGLVGTDTQYF. The CDR3 nucleotides read TGTGCCAGCAGCTCCCACGGACTAGTCGGCACAGATACGCAGTATTTT. The chain recombines TRBV12-3 or TRBV12-4 with TRBJ2-3; TRBD2 aligns across 7 bases. J was trimmed by 1 base and V by 6 bases; bases with no gene match: 10. CDR3 size: 16 residues.

This clonotype was seen more than once but under ten times. The chain links TRBV6-6 to TRBJ2-1; D not resolved. With 6 bases removed from V and 8 bases from J, the gap between germline ends came to 14 bases. CDR3 length equals 13 residues. Germline-derived CDR1 and CDR2 are MNHNY and SVGAGI (reference sequence). The CDR3 nucleotides read TGTGCCAGCAGGATTCGAGCTTGGGATGAGCAGTTCTTC. This sequence encodes CASRIRAWDEQFF.

The CDR3 region has the DNA TGCAGTGCTAGAGAAGGGACCGGATCGAACACTGAAGCTTTCTTT. Translated: CSAREGTGSNTEAFF. The chain joins TRBV20-1 to TRBJ1-1, with TRBD1 as a possible D gene (5 bases). The V gene's germline CDR1 is DFQATT and CDR2 SNEGSKA (reference sequence). V dropped 0 bases and J dropped 1 base, with 12 bases sitting between them. This CDR3 region has 15 residues.

V usage is TRBV20-1 and J usage is TRBJ2-1; TRBD2 matches at 10 bases. Germline V CDR1 and CDR2: DFQATT, SNEGSKA (reference sequence). With V trimmed by 1 base and J by 3 bases, 12 bases remained unmatched. This CDR3 is 18 amino acids long. The CDR3 sequence is CSARGALAGSTIYNEQFF. The DNA of the CDR3 is TGCAGTGCTAGAGGTGCACTAGCGGGGTCTACGATCTACAATGAGCAGTTCTTC.

This clonotype was detected only a few times. The genes are TRBV9 and TRBJ2-6, with D uncertain. Germline CDR1 and CDR2: SGDLS and YYNGEE. Trimming removed 3 bases from V and 4 bases from J, with 8 bases in between. The CDR3 is 14 amino acids. The CDR3 spells CASSGRSGANVLTF. Here the CDR3 DNA reads TGTGCCAGCAGCGGTAGGTCCGGGGCCAACGTCCTGACTTTC.

A few counts support this clonotype. The chain carries TRBV12-3 or TRBV12-4 and TRBJ1-2; D ambiguous. V shed 3 bases and J shed 3 bases, with 17 bases lying between them. The CDR3 sequence is 16 residues long. The DNA for the CDR3 is TGTGCCAGCAGTTTCGGTAAAGGGTTGGCAGACTATGGCTACACCTTC. Residues: CASSFGKGLADYGYTF.

This chain links TRBV6-1 with TRBJ2-7; unclear D gene. CDR3 length equals 11 residues. Germline V lookup: CDR1 MNHNS, CDR2 SASEGT. V was pared by 0 bases and J by 6 bases, with 3 bases between. Here the CDR3 DNA reads TGTGCCAGCAGTGAAGCGGTCGAGCAGTACTTC. The encoded protein is CASSEAVEQYF.

Remarks on this clonotype: An end of the junction does not agree with germline; a read error may underlie this. The rearrangement joins TRBV29-1 to TRBJ2-7; perhaps D is TRBD1 or TRBD2 (6 bases each). From germline, CDR1 is SQVTM and CDR2 ANQGSEA. This CDR3 has 13 residues. CDR3 coding DNA: TGCAGCGTTAGGACGGGGGCCACCTACGAGCTGTACTTC. It encodes CSVRTGATYELYF.

Turning to this clonotype: This may stem from a read error, because a much larger clone lies one nucleotide away. This chain joins TRBV20-1 and TRBJ2-7, with D tentatively TRBD2 (5 bases). Germline CDR1 and CDR2: DFQATT and SNEGSKA (reference sequence). The CDR3 length is 12 residues. The CDR3 here is CNAPDLTYEQYF. CDR3 nucleotides: TGCAATGCCCCGGACTTAACCTACGAGCAGTACTTC.

This clonotype was seen repeatedly, ten times or more. The chain joins TRBV7-8 to TRBJ1-5; unclear D gene. Germline V gene lookup returns CDR1 SGHVS and CDR2 FQNEAQ. Trimming left V 1 base short and J 1 base short, with 14 bases between. CDR3 length equals 17 residues. The CDR3 protein is CASSLGARLGSNQPQHF. The CDR3 DNA reads as TGTGCCAGCAGCTTAGGGGCCCGACTTGGGAGCAATCAGCCCCAGCATTTT.

The rearrangement links TRBV20-1 to TRBJ2-5, with TRBD1 matching 8 bases. The J call is in doubt because the DNA end fits TRBJ2-7 better. Germline lookup yields CDR1 DFQATT and CDR2 SNEGSKA (reference sequence). The CDR3 sequence is 17 residues long. The DNA of the CDR3 is TGCAGTGCTAGAGATAGGAGACGTCAGGGGGCCTCCTACGAGCAGTACTTC. It encodes CSARDRRRQGASYEQYF.

This clonotype has just a few counts. The V call is TRBV4-1, the J call TRBJ2-1; possible D gene TRBD1, 6 bases. There are 16 residues in the CDR3. Germline CDR1 is MGHRA and CDR2 is YSYEKL. Between the trimmed V and J ends, which lost 1 base and 1 base, there was a span of 11 bases. CDR3 residues: CASSQVGQRSYNEQFF. CDR3 DNA sequence: TGCGCCAGCAGCCAAGTAGGACAGCGGTCCTACAATGAGCAGTTCTTC.

About this clonotype itself: One junction end disagrees with the germline gene, perhaps due to a read error. V and J are TRBV5-1 and TRBJ2-2, with 11 bases identical to TRBD2. There are 18 residues in the CDR3. Germline assignment: CDR1 SGHRS and CDR2 YFSETQ. The CDR3 region has the DNA TGCGCCAGCAGGTCAACCTCAAGGGGACTAGCGGTCACCGGAGAGCTGTTTTTT. Protein sequence: CASRSTSRGLAVTGELFF.

This chain joins TRBV6-5 and TRBJ2-3, with a possible D match to TRBD2 (5 bases). Trimming left V 5 bases short and J 12 bases short, with 18 bases between. CDR1 is MNHEY and CDR2 is SVGAGI in the germline V gene. The CDR3 totals 13 residues. The CDR3 sequence is CASSRVLGGPQYF. Written as DNA, the CDR3 is TGTGCCAGCAGTCGCGTCCTAGGCGGGCCTCAGTATTTT.

The CDR3 DNA is TGTGCCAGCAGTGGTCTTAGGGGCTCTGGGGCCAACGTCCTGACTTTC. As protein: CASSGLRGSGANVLTF. This chain links TRBV2 with TRBJ2-6, with D perhaps TRBD1 (5 bases). Trimming removed 4 bases from V and 0 bases from J, with 10 bases in between. CDR3 length: 16 residues. Germline CDR1 and CDR2: SNHLY and FYNNEI.

This clonotype has just a few counts. The rearrangement joins TRBV15 to TRBJ2-1; no clear D gene. The CDR3 covers 14 residues. V gave up 2 bases and J gave up 0 bases, with 5 bases separating them. The V gene's germline CDR1 is LNHNV and CDR2 YYDKDF (reference sequence). CDR3 coding DNA: TGTGCCACCAGCAGACAGAGCTCCTACAATGAGCAGTTCTTC. Translated: CATSRQSSYNEQFF.

V and J are TRBV5-1 and TRBJ2-3, with D perhaps TRBD1 (6 bases). The V end was cut by 2 bases, the J end by 2 bases, with 12 bases between. Germline V lookup: CDR1 SGHRS, CDR2 YFSETQ. The CDR3 extends over 15 amino acids. The CDR3 sequence: CASSLDGTHTDTQYF. DNA for the CDR3: TGCGCCAGCAGCTTAGATGGGACACACACAGATACGCAGTATTTT.

This rearrangement joins TRBV2 to TRBJ2-6; D is unresolved. Per the germline V gene, CDR1 is SNHLY and CDR2 is FYNNEI. Trimming cost V 9 bases and J 2 bases, with 11 bases left between them. This CDR3 comprises 14 residues. CDR3 DNA sequence: TGTGCCAGTTTGGGTACGCCTGGGGCCAACGTCCTGACTTTC. Residues: CASLGTPGANVLTF.

Written as DNA, the CDR3 is TGTGCCAGCAGTTTCACAAACAAAGGGGGCTACACCTTC. This gives the protein CASSFTNKGGYTF. The chain carries TRBV28 and TRBJ1-2; D remains ambiguous. In germline, CDR1 is MDHEN, CDR2 SYDVKM. The CDR3 is made up of 13 amino acids. Trimming pared 3 bases from V and 8 bases from J, leaving 13 bases between.

The V call is TRBV27, the J call TRBJ2-7; D may be TRBD1 (6 bases). Trimming took off 4 bases at V and 4 bases at J, with 17 bases between the two ends. The germline V gene has CDR1 MNHEY and CDR2 SMNVEV (reference sequence). This CDR3 is 15 amino acids long. CDR3 nucleotide sequence: TGTGCCAGCAGTTACAGGGTCGCGGGTCCATACGAGCAGTACTTC. This gives the protein CASSYRVAGPYEQYF.

The CDR3 DNA reads as TGCGCCAGCAGCTTGGAGGGGGCCAAGGGTAACCTCTGGGATGAGCAGTTCTTC. Its translation is CASSLEGAKGNLWDEQFF. The chain carries TRBV5-1 and TRBJ2-1; 7 nucleotides agree with TRBD1. This CDR3 spans 18 amino acids. The V gene end was trimmed by 0 bases and the J gene end by 8 bases; junction bases not matched to a gene: 17. In germline, CDR1 is SGHRS, CDR2 YFSETQ.

This clonotype was detected ten times or more. The rearrangement links TRBV20-1 to TRBJ2-1; a possible D gene is TRBD2 (6 bases). Trimming took off 3 bases at V and 0 bases at J, with 15 bases between the two ends. The CDR3 length is 16 residues. Germline V CDR1 and CDR2: DFQATT, SNEGSKA (reference sequence). The CDR3 coding sequence is TGCAGTGCTAGCGGCTTAGCGGAGAGCTCCTACAATGAGCAGTTCTTC. It is translated as CSASGLAESSYNEQFF.